This is a list of T cell receptor beta chains from one sample in a study of regulatory T cells in long-lasting Graves disease. TCRdb re-analysed the multiplex PCR reads in MiXCR, keeping a single row per CDR3 protein. The data contain some 330,000 distinct CDR3 sequences, roughly 10% of them singletons. These data were also filed under a second study, of T cells in Graves' hyperthyroidism and ophthalmopathy.

This specimen was peripheral blood mononuclear cells (PBMCs), taken at new diagnosis, from a patient treated with antithyroid drugs. Source of these receptors: a woman aged 18-30 years with Graves disease. The CDR3 runs from the conserved cysteine through the conserved F or W. The D gene is left open where the match is weak. Not all rows give a size; the values are once, few, many and, for expanded clones, a class.

abundance	v_gene	j_gene	d_gene	CDR3aa	CDR3nt
many	TRBV5-6	TRBJ2-5	.	CASILWLEETQYF	TGTGCCAGCATCTTATGGCTGGAAGAGACCCAGTACTTC
many	TRBV7-7	TRBJ2-3	.	CASSSRPGPLKTDTQYF	TGTGCTAGCAGCTCCCGACCGGGCCCCTTAAAAACAGATACGCAGTATTTT
many	TRBV27	TRBJ2-7	TRBD2	CASTRLAGTPYEQYF	TGTGCCAGCACCCGACTAGCGGGTACCCCCTACGAGCAGTACTTC
many	TRBV7-9	TRBJ1-2	TRBD1	CASSLGQDSNYGYTF	TGTGCCAGCAGCTTGGGACAGGACTCTAACTATGGCTACACCTTC
.	TRBV20-1	TRBJ2-3	.	CSARDLGRGFADTQYF	TGCAGTGCTAGAGATTTGGGCAGGGGTTTTGCAGATACGCAGTATTTT
many	TRBV11-1	TRBJ2-1	.	CASSLGPGRNYNEQFF	TGTGCCAGCAGCTTAGGTCCAGGGAGAAACTACAATGAGCAGTTCTTC
many	TRBV18	TRBJ1-3	.	CASSTSSGSSGNTIYF	TGTGCCAGCTCAACGTCTTCGGGGAGCTCTGGAAACACCATATATTTT
many	TRBV15	TRBJ1-5	.	CATSRGGREDQPQHF	TGTGCCACCAGCAGAGGAGGAAGGGAAGATCAGCCCCAGCATTTT
few	TRBV4-2	TRBJ2-1	.	CASSQLGGSYNEQFF	TGTGCCAGCAGCCAATTAGGTGGCTCCTACAATGAGCAGTTCTTC
many	TRBV5-1	TRBJ1-2	TRBD1	CASSLEGTDFSYGYTF	TGCGCCAGCAGCTTGGAGGGGACAGACTTCTCCTATGGCTACACCTTC
many	TRBV6-4	TRBJ2-3	.	CASSDAGGTDTQYF	TGTGCCAGCAGTGACGCAGGGGGCACAGATACGCAGTATTTT
many	TRBV6-9	TRBJ2-1	TRBD2	CASSYGVAGVNEQFF	TGTGCCAGCAGTTACGGGGTAGCGGGGGTCAATGAGCAGTTCTTC
many	TRBV13	TRBJ2-7	TRBD2	CASSSLRQGGYEQYF	TGTGCCAGCAGCTCTCTCCGCCAGGGAGGGTACGAGCAGTACTTC
many	TRBV6-1	TRBJ2-5	TRBD2	CASSPRLAVQETQYF	TGTGCCAGCAGTCCAAGACTAGCGGTACAAGAGACCCAGTACTTC
few	TRBV4-1	TRBJ2-7	TRBD1	CASSPKGGTGAAENEQYF	TGCGCCAGCAGCCCAAAAGGTGGAACAGGGGCAGCGGAGAACGAGCAGTACTTC
many	TRBV2	TRBJ2-7	TRBD2	CASRGTSGSPKSYEQYF	TGTGCCAGCAGGGGGACTAGCGGGAGCCCCAAATCCTACGAGCAGTACTTC